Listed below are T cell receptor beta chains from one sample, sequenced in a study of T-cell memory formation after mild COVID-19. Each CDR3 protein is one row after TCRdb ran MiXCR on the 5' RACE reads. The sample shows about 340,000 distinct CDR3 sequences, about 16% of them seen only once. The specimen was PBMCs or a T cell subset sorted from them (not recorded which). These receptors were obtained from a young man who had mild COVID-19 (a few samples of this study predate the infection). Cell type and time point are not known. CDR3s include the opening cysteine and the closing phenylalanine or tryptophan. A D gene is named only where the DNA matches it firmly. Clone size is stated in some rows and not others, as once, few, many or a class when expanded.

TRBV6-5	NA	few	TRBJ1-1	TGTGCCAGCAGTTACTTCGGGGTCACTGAAGCTTTCTTT	CASSYFGVTEAFF
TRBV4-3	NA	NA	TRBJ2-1	TGCGCCAGCAGCCAGGCGGAGTGGGCCCATGAGCAGTTCTTC	CASSQAEWAHEQFF
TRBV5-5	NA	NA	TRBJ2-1	TGTGCCAGCAGTCAATCGGGGGACTCCTACAATGAGCAGTTCTTC	CASSQSGDSYNEQFF
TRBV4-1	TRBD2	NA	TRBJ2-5	TGCGCCAGCAGCCAAGGAGATAGCGGGGGGGCTGAGACCCAGTACTTC	CASSQGDSGGAETQYF
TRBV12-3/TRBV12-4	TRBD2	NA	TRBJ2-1	TGTGCCAGCAGCTCTAGCGGGGGTGCCAATGAGCAGTTCTTC	CASSSSGGANEQFF
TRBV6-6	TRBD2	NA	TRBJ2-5	TGTGCCAGCATGCTAGCGGGGGGCCAAGAGACCCAGTACTTC	CASMLAGGQETQYF
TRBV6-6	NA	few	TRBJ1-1	TGTGCCAGCAGTTACAAACAGAAAGATGCTGAAGCTTTCTTT	CASSYKQKDAEAFF
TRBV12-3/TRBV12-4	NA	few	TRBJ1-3	TGTGCCAGCAGTCGCCGGACGTCTGGAAACACCATATATTTT	CASSRRTSGNTIYF
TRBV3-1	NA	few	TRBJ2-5	TGTGCCAGCAGCCAACATGCCCAAGAGACCCAGTACTTC	CASSQHAQETQYF
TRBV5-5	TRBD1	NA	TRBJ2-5	TGTGCCAGCAGCTCCCGGGACAGGGTACAAGAGACCCAGTACTTC	CASSSRDRVQETQYF
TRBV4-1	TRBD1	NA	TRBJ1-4	TGCGCCAGCAGCCAAAGGTGGACAGGGGATGAAAAACTGTTTTTT	CASSQRWTGDEKLFF
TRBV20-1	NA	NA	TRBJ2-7	TGCAGTGCTAGAGCCGAGGGAGGCGAGCAGTACTTC	CSARAEGGEQYF
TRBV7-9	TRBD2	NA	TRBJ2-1	TGTGCCAGCAGCGGACTAGCGGGGGTCCCCAATGAGCAGTTCTTC	CASSGLAGVPNEQFF
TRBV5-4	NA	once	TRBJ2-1	TGTGCCAGCAGCGGGGGGACTTTTGGACAGCATGAGCAGTTCTTC	CASSGGTFGQHEQFF
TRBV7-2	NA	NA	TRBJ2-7	TGTGCCAGCAGCTTAGAGGGGGGACAGACCTACGAGCAGTACTTC	CASSLEGGQTYEQYF
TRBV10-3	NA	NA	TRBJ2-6	TGTGCCATCAGTGAGGCAGGGTCTGGTGGGGCCAACGTCCTGACTTTC	CAISEAGSGGANVLTF
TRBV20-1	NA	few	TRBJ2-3	TGCAGTGCTGACCCCTCTGGCGCAGGGGTGGTTCCAGATACGCAGTATTTT	CSADPSGAGVVPDTQYF
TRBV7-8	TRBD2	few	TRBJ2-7	TGTGCCAGCCGAGGTAGCGGGAACTCCTACGAGCAGTACTTC	CASRGSGNSYEQYF
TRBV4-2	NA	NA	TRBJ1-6	TGTGCCAGCAGCCAAGATCGGATGAATTCACCCCTCCACTTT	CASSQDRMNSPLHF
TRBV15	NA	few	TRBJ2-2	TGTGCCACCAGCAGAGATTTACAGCCTGACACCGGGGAGCTGTTTTTT	CATSRDLQPDTGELFF
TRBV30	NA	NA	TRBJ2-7	TGTGCCTGGTCCGCAGGGTCCGGGGACGAGCAGTACTTC	CAWSAGSGDEQYF
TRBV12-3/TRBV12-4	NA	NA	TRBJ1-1	TGTGCCAGCACCACCGCTCTGGGAGGTCGGACTGAAGCTTTCTTT	CASTTALGGRTEAFF
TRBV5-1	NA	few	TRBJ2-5	TGCGCCAGCAGCTTCCAGTCGGGCGAGGAGACCCAGTACTTC	CASSFQSGEETQYF
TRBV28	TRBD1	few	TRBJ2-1	TGTGCCAGCAGTTCCCGGGACAGGGTAAAATCCCGGGACAATGAGCAGTTCTTC	CASSSRDRVKSRDNEQFF
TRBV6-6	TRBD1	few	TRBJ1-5	TGTGCCAGCAGTTGGCGGACAGGGAGACATCAGCCCCAGCATTTT	CASSWRTGRHQPQHF
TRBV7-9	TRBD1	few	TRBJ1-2	TGTGCCAGCAGACCCTCAGGGGGTCGGTATGGCTACACCTTC	CASRPSGGRYGYTF